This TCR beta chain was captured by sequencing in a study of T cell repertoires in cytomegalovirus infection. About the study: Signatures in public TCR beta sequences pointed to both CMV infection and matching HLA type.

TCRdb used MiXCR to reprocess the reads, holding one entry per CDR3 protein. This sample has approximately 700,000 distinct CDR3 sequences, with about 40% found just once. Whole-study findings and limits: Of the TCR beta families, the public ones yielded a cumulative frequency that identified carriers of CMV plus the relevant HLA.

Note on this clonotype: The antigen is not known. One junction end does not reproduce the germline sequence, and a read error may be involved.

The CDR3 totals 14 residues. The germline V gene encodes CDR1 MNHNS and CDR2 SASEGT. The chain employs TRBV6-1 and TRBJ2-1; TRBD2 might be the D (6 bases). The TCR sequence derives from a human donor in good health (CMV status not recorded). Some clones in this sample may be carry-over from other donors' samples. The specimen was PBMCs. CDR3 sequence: CASRKAGSYTEQFF. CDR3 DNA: TGTGCCAGCAGAAAAGCGGGTAGCTACACTGAGCAGTTCTTC.